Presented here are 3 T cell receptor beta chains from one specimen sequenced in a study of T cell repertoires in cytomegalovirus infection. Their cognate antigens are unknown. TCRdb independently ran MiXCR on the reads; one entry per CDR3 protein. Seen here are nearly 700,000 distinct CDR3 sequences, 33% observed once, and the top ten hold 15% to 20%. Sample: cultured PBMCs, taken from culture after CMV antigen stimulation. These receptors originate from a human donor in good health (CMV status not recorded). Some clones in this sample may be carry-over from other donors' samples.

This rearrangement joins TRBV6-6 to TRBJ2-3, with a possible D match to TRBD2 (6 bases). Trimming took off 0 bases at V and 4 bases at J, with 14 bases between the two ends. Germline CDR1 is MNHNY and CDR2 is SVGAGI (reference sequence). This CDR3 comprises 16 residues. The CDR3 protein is CASSYSSGVNPDTQYF. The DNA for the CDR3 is TGTGCCAGCAGTTACTCGTCGGGAGTAAACCCAGATACGCAGTATTTT.

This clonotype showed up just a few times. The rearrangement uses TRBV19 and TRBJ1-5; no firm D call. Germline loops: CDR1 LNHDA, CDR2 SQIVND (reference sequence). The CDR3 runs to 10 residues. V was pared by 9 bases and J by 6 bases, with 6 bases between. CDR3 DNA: TGTGCCAGCGGATTTCAGCCCCAGCATTTT. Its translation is CASGFQPQHF.

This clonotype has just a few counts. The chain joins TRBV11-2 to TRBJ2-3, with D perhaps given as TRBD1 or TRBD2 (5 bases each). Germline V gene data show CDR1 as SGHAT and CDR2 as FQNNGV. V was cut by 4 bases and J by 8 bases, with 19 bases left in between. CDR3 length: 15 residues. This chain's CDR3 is CASSSRDPLVGTQYF. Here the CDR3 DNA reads TGTGCCAGCAGCTCCCGGGACCCCTTGGTCGGTACGCAGTATTTT. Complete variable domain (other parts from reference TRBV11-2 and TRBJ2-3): EAGVAQSPRYKIIEKRQSVAFWCNPISGHATLYWYQQILGQGPKLLIQFQNNGVVDDSQLPKDRFSAERLKGVDSTLKIQPAKLEDSAVYLCASSSRDPLVGTQYFGPGTRLTVL.